The subject of this entry is one T cell receptor (beta chain). Its target is unknown. The record originates from a study of beta chain features in type 1 diabetes. Germline CDR1 is MDHEN and CDR2 is SYDVKM. The CDR3 runs 13 residues. The V end lost 5 bases, the J end lost 4 bases, and 12 bases lay between the germline ends. Markers CD45RO/CCR7/CD25/CD127/CD95/CD27 served to sort CD4+ naive, central memory, regulatory and stem cell-like memory cells. Sequenced material consisted of expressed TCRB transcripts (all of the isolated RNA was reverse transcribed). Method: immunoSEQ multiplex PCR; TCRdb's copy keeps in-frame clones and lacks some. The sample carries 100,000 to 150,000 clones, approximately 9% recorded once. Study-wide findings and caveats: Shortening of TCRB CDR3s, moderate but significant, appeared in all four CD4+ subsets of Type 1 diabetes patients. In these data, an HLA type influence on TCRB rearrangement remained unresolved.

The TCR sequence derives from a man aged 30-40 years with type 1 diabetes. This sequence joins TRBV28 and TRBJ2-7, with a tentative D call TRBD1 (6 bases). The sequenced sample consisted of central memory CD4+ T cells from blood. CDR3 sequence (DNA): TGTGCCAGCAGTCCAGGGGACCCATACGAGCAGTACTTC. Protein: CASSPGDPYEQYF.